The 30 T cell receptor beta chains reported below all come from one sample, sequenced in a study of graft-versus-host responses after intestinal transplantation. Assay: immunoSEQ multiplex PCR; the TCRdb copy retains only in-frame clones and omits some. The sample records about 80,000 clones, roughly nine tenths being singletons. Their antigens remain unidentified. The sample was unstimulated CD4+ T cells sorted from spleen or lymph node cells, taken before intestinal transplant. These receptors were obtained from a human donor who received an intestinal transplant.

The V gene is TRBV29-1, the J gene TRBJ2-7; 9 nucleotides line up with TRBD1. The CDR3 is 17 residues long. V dropped 7 bases and J dropped 2; count of bases not matched to a gene: 18. CDR1 is SQVTM and CDR2 is ANQGSEA in the germline V gene. The DNA for the CDR3 is TGCAGCGACAGCGCTAATATCGGGACAGGGTATACCTACGAGCAGTACTTC. Amino acid sequence: CSDSANIGTGYTYEQYF.

This chain joins TRBV6-5 and TRBJ2-1; 7 bases are a match to TRBD1. V lost 2 bases to trimming and J lost 5 bases; unmatched junction nucleotides: 3. Germline lookup yields CDR1 MNHEY and CDR2 SVGAGI. The CDR3 length is 14 residues. The CDR3 spells CASSYDRVHNEQFF. The CDR3 nucleotides read TGTGCCAGCAGTTACGACAGGGTCCACAATGAGCAGTTCTTC.

This chain uses TRBV6-5 with TRBJ2-7; D call uncertain. This CDR3 has 14 residues. Germline assignment: CDR1 MNHEY and CDR2 SVGAGI. V dropped 0 bases and J dropped 3 bases, with 9 bases sitting between them. The CDR3 DNA follows: TGTGCCAGCAGTTACTCAGCTTTCGGCTACGAGCAGTACTTC. Its protein product is CASSYSAFGYEQYF.

The chain couples TRBV7-2 to TRBJ2-5; 7 bases are a match to TRBD1. Germline V gives CDR1 SGHTA, CDR2 FQGNSA. CDR3 length: 14 residues. With V trimmed by 2 bases and J by 5 bases, 5 bases remained unmatched. The CDR3 DNA follows: TGTGCCAGCAGCTTATTAACCAGGGGGGAGACCCAGTACTTC. It specifies CASSLLTRGETQYF.

The chain is built from TRBV6-1 and TRBJ1-5; D possibly corresponds to TRBD1 (5 bases). Germline values: CDR1 MNHNS, CDR2 SASEGT. This CDR3 is 16 amino acids long. Between the trimmed V and J ends, which lost 4 bases and 0 bases, there was a span of 13 bases. In DNA, the CDR3 is TGTGCCAGCAGTGGGGTGGGGGGGAATAGCAATCAGCCCCAGCATTTT. Protein: CASSGVGGNSNQPQHF.

The chain couples TRBV5-1 to TRBJ2-2; weak D call: TRBD1 (6 bases). Looked up from germline, CDR1 is SGHRS and CDR2 is YFSETQ. The CDR3 loop spans 15 amino acids. The V end lost 4 bases, the J end lost 2 bases, and 12 bases lay between the germline ends. The CDR3 spells CASSQRQANTGELFF. For the CDR3, the DNA is TGCGCCAGCAGCCAGAGACAGGCCAACACCGGGGAGCTGTTTTTT.

The V and J genes are TRBV5-6 and TRBJ2-1; TRBD2 is a possible D gene (5 bases). Per the germline V gene, CDR1 is SGHDT and CDR2 is YYEEEE. The length of the CDR3 is 15 residues. V lost 0 bases and J 0 bases, leaving 7 bases between the germline ends. CDR3 sequence (DNA): TGTGCCAGCAGCTTGGGAGGGTTCTCCTACAATGAGCAGTTCTTC. Translation gives CASSLGGFSYNEQFF.

The chain combines TRBV28 with TRBJ1-2, with D uncertain. The CDR3 is 13 amino acids. Trimming took 4 bases from V and 5 from J, leaving 11 bases between them. Germline V gene lookup returns CDR1 MDHEN and CDR2 SYDVKM. This chain's CDR3 is CASSSPSAYGYTF. The CDR3 bases are TGTGCCAGCAGTTCCCCCTCAGCGTATGGCTACACCTTC.

This clone has only a few counts. This chain joins TRBV4-2 and TRBJ2-5, with D hard to call. The V gene's germline CDR1 is LGHNA and CDR2 YNFKEQ. The V and J ends lost 0 bases and 5 bases respectively, with 7 bases between them. This CDR3 has 13 amino acids. The CDR3 region is CASSQDARETQYF. The CDR3 region has the DNA TGTGCCAGCAGCCAAGACGCGAGGGAGACCCAGTACTTC.

V gene TRBV27 combines with J gene TRBJ2-6; tentatively, D is TRBD2 (5 bases). Trimming shortened V by 3 bases and J by 2 bases, and 8 bases separated the two germline ends. The CDR3 loop spans 15 amino acids. Germline-derived CDR1 and CDR2 are MNHEY and SMNVEV (reference sequence). CDR3 sequence (DNA): TGTGCCAGCAGTTTTTTGGGAGCTGGGGCCAACGTCCTGACTTTC. As protein: CASSFLGAGANVLTF. The variable domain in full, completed from reference TRBV27 and TRBJ2-6, reads EAQVTQNPRYLITVTGKKLTVTCSQNMNHEYMSWYRQDPGLGLRQIYYSMNVEVTDKGDVPEGYKVSRKEKRNFPLILESPSPNQTSLYFCASSFLGAGANVLTFGAGSRLTVL.

The chain has TRBV11-2 and TRBJ2-5, with 14 bases matching TRBD2. J gave up 5 bases and V 4 bases, and 12 bases lay outside the gene matches. CDR1 is SGHAT, CDR2 FQNNGV, per germline. CDR3 length equals 18 residues. Written as DNA, the CDR3 is TGTGCCAGCAGCTCCCTCCCGACTAGCGGGAGGGAGTGGGAGACCCAGTACTTC. Amino acid sequence: CASSSLPTSGREWETQYF.

The chain combines TRBV5-1 with TRBJ2-5, with no clear D. V dropped 2 bases and J dropped 5 bases, with 4 bases sitting between them. This CDR3 has 11 amino acids. CDR1 is SGHRS and CDR2 is YFSETQ in the germline V gene. The CDR3 spells CASSLSETQYF. The CDR3 DNA reads TGCGCCAGCAGCTTATCGGAGACCCAGTACTTC. The full variable domain, with the rest looked up from reference TRBV5-1 and TRBJ2-5, is KAGVTQTPRYLIKTRGQQVTLSCSPISGHRSVSWYQQTPGQGLQFLFEYFSETQRNKGNFPGRFSGRQFSNSRSEMNVSTLELGDSALYLCASSLSETQYFGPGTRLLVL.

The chain uses TRBV4-1 and TRBJ2-3, with D uncertain. The CDR3 loop spans 16 amino acids. Between the trimmed V and J ends, which lost 4 bases and 0 bases, there was a span of 14 bases. Germline CDR1 MGHRA, CDR2 YSYEKL. The CDR3 DNA sequence: TGCGCCAGCAGCCCATTCCACTCCCCTAGCACAGATACGCAGTATTTT. This translates into CASSPFHSPSTDTQYF.

This clone is a singleton in its sample. The chain employs TRBV27 and TRBJ1-6, with a weak D call TRBD1 (5 bases). The CDR3 extends over 19 amino acids. CDR1 and CDR2 from the germline V gene are MNHEY and SMNVEV (reference sequence). V was pared by 0 bases and J by 0 bases, with 15 bases between. This chain's CDR3 is CASSLSSGGGRSYNSPLHF. CDR3 DNA: TGTGCCAGCAGTTTATCTTCGGGCGGGGGACGCTCCTATAATTCACCCCTCCACTTT.

This sequence joins TRBV29-1 and TRBJ1-2, with a tentative D call TRBD1 (6 bases). CDR1 is SQVTM, CDR2 ANQGSEA, per germline. Between the trimmed V and J ends, which lost 3 bases and 8 bases, there was a span of 7 bases. The CDR3 has 10 amino acids. This chain's CDR3 is CSVEQGGYTF. The CDR3 nucleotides are TGCAGCGTTGAGCAGGGGGGCTACACCTTC.

The V call is TRBV7-5, the J call TRBJ1-5; the tabulated D call, TRBD1, remains unverified against the DNA. TRBV7-5 constitutes a pseudogene. This CDR3 spans 15 amino acids. The chain's CDR3 is CARIGVRWSNQPQHF. DNA of the CDR3: TGTGCCAGAATAGGGGTTAGGTGGAGCAATCAGCCCCAGCATTTT.

The chain recombines TRBV5-1 with TRBJ2-5, with 10 positions matching TRBD2. Trimming took 2 bases from V and 10 from J; bases not matched to a gene: 8. This CDR3 is 14 amino acids long. Germline CDR1 and CDR2: SGHRS and YFSETQ. The CDR3 here is CASSLLAGTPNQYF. DNA of the CDR3: TGCGCCAGCAGCTTACTAGCGGGGACCCCGAACCAGTACTTC.

The chain carries TRBV7-8 and TRBJ1-5; 7 bases align to TRBD1. This CDR3 has 17 amino acids. J was trimmed by 9 bases and V by 4 bases; bases with no gene match: 18. Germline V gene lookup returns CDR1 SGHVS and CDR2 FQNEAQ. The CDR3 DNA follows: TGTGCCAGCAGCTCCTTATCCGACAGGGTGTCCCCTTGGCCCCAGCATTTT. Protein sequence: CASSSLSDRVSPWPQHF. The full variable domain, its missing parts supplied by reference TRBV7-8 and TRBJ1-5, is GAGVSQSPRYKVAKRGQDVALRCDPISGHVSLFWYQQALGQGPEFLTYFQNEAQLDKSGLPSDRFFAERPEGSVSTLKIQRTQQEDSAVYLCASSSLSDRVSPWPQHFGDGTRLSIL.

The rearrangement links TRBV27 to TRBJ2-3; 7 bases fit TRBD1. Germline assignment: CDR1 MNHEY and CDR2 SMNVEV (reference sequence). This CDR3 is built from 15 residues. V trimming: 2 bases; J trimming: 4 bases; junction bases outside the gene matches: 6. CDR3 sequence (DNA): TGTGCCAGCAGTTTAAGGGGGCTAGCCCCAGATACGCAGTATTTT. Its translation: CASSLRGLAPDTQYF.

The CDR3 spells CASSLSLTGTNTGELFF. The CDR3 DNA sequence: TGCGCCAGCAGCCTGTCCCTGACAGGGACGAACACCGGGGAGCTGTTTTTT. The chain is built from TRBV5-1 and TRBJ2-2; 7 nucleotides match TRBD1. J was trimmed by 0 bases and V by 4 bases; bases with no gene match: 9. The CDR3 is 17 residues long. CDR1 is SGHRS and CDR2 is YFSETQ in the germline V gene.

The chain has TRBV7-9 and TRBJ2-1; D ambiguous. The ends were cut back, 3 bases at V and 15 bases at J, with 15 bases in the middle. CDR3 length: 12 amino acids. Per germline, CDR1 SEHNR and CDR2 FQNEAQ (reference sequence). This chain's CDR3 is CASSLDSGPGFF. The CDR3 nucleotides are TGTGCCAGCAGCTTGGATTCGGGTCCCGGGTTCTTC.

The J gene is TRBJ2-7, the V gene TRBV27, with 7 bases that match TRBD2. This CDR3 region has 14 residues. V lost 3 bases and J lost 3; bases outside the gene matches: 5. Germline V gene lookup returns CDR1 MNHEY and CDR2 SMNVEV (reference sequence). The CDR3 is CASSLGTMNYEQYF. CDR3 in DNA: TGTGCCAGCAGTTTGGGGACTATGAACTACGAGCAGTACTTC.

In this sample, this clone turned up a few times. The V and J genes are TRBV2 and TRBJ1-2, with D possibly matching TRBD1 (5 bases). CDR3 length equals 12 residues. The V gene lost 4 bases and the J gene lost 4 bases, with 7 bases spanning the gap. The germline CDR1 and CDR2 sequences are SNHLY and FYNNEI. The CDR3 nucleotides read TGTGCCAGCAGTGGACAGAGCTATGGCTACACCTTC. It is translated as CASSGQSYGYTF. Full variable domain (outside the CDR3, taken from reference TRBV2 and TRBJ1-2): EPEVTQTPSHQVTQMGQEVILRCVPISNHLYFYWYRQILGQKVEFLVSFYNNEISEKSEIFDDQFSVERPDGSNFTLKIRSTKLEDSAMYFCASSGQSYGYTFGSGTRLTVV.

The chain combines TRBV6-1 with TRBJ1-2; 8 bases align to TRBD1. The CDR3 length is 13 residues. The V and J ends lost 5 bases and 5 bases, in that order; junction bases with no gene match: 4. Germline values: CDR1 MNHNS, CDR2 SASEGT. CDR3: CASSLDRGYGYTF. The CDR3 bases are TGTGCCAGCAGTCTAGACAGGGGATATGGCTACACCTTC.

The chain uses TRBV10-3 and TRBJ2-1; possibly TRBD1 for D (6 bases). Germline V lookup: CDR1 ENHRY, CDR2 SYGVKD. The CDR3 has 15 residues. V was trimmed by 2 bases and J by 5 bases, leaving 13 bases between them. The CDR3 DNA sequence: TGTGCCATCAGTGAGCCCAAAAACAGGGACAATGAGCAGTTCTTC. This codes for CAISEPKNRDNEQFF.

The chain carries TRBV5-1 and TRBJ2-7; D is possibly TRBD1 (7 bases). CDR3 length: 15 amino acids. CDR1 and CDR2 (germline): SGHRS, YFSETQ. V shed 0 bases and J shed 2 bases, with 12 bases lying between them. CDR3 bases: TGCGCCAGCAGCTTGGCCAGGGGGGTGACCTACGAGCAGTACTTC. Translating gives CASSLARGVTYEQYF.

CDR3 in DNA: TGCGCCAGCAGCGCCGGTGTAATAGCGGCGAACACCGGGGAGCTGTTTTTT. This codes for CASSAGVIAANTGELFF. The rearrangement links TRBV5-1 to TRBJ2-2, with a tentative D call TRBD2 (6 bases). The V gene lost 4 bases and the J gene lost 0 bases, with 16 bases spanning the gap. This CDR3 spans 17 amino acids. The germline V gene has CDR1 SGHRS and CDR2 YFSETQ.

The rearrangement uses TRBV5-1 and TRBJ1-1; D remains unclear. V was trimmed by 0 bases and J by 6 bases, leaving 12 bases between them. There are 14 residues in the CDR3. The germline V gene encodes CDR1 SGHRS and CDR2 YFSETQ. The CDR3 coding sequence is TGCGCCAGCAGCTTGGGGGGAGCGGACGCTGAAGCTTTCTTT. It translates to CASSLGGADAEAFF.

The chain carries TRBV4-1 and TRBJ2-1; maybe TRBD1 (5 bases). The CDR3 consists of 14 residues. Trimming pared 0 bases from V and 6 bases from J, leaving 9 bases between. The V gene's germline CDR1 is MGHRA and CDR2 YSYEKL. This CDR3 is CASSQDRVRNEQFF. CDR3 DNA: TGCGCCAGCAGCCAAGACAGGGTTCGCAATGAGCAGTTCTTC.

The CDR3 region is CASSLSGRDEQFF. The CDR3 nucleotides are TGTGCCAGCAGTTTGTCGGGGAGGGATGAGCAGTTCTTC. The V and J genes are TRBV27 and TRBJ2-1; TRBD2 matches 7 bases. This CDR3 has 13 residues. Germline-derived CDR1 and CDR2 are MNHEY and SMNVEV (reference sequence). Trimming at V came to 3 bases and at J to 8 bases, leaving 4 bases not matched to a gene.